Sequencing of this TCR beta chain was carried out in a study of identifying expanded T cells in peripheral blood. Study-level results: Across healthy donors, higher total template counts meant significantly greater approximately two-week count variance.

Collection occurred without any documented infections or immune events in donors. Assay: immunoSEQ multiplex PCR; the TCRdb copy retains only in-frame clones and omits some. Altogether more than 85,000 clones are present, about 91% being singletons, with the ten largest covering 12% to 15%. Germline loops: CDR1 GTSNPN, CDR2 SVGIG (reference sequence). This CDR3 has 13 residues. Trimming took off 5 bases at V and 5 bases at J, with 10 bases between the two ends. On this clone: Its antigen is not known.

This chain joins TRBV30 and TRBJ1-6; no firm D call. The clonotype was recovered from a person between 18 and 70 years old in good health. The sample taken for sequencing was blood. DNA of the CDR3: TGTGCCTGGGGACGGGAGGATAATTCACCCCTCCACTTT. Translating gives CAWGREDNSPLHF.